This T cell receptor beta chain was retrieved from a study of OX40 agonist ivuxolimab in advanced cancers. Study-wide background: Patients received intravenous ivuxolimab every 2 weeks at 0.01 to 10 mg/kg. Patients receiving dose escalation had hepatocellular carcinoma, melanoma, renal cell or head and neck cancer.

Clones were sequenced by immunoSEQ multiplex PCR, and TCRdb holds only the in-frame ones, with some missing. The sample shows approximately 94,000 clones, under 95% of them seen only once. V trimming: 0 bases; J trimming: 1 base; junction bases outside the gene matches: 0. The CDR3 extends over 14 amino acids. The V gene's germline CDR1 is SGDLS and CDR2 YYNGEE. This TCR came from an adult with an advanced solid tumor such as melanoma, head and neck, liver or kidney cancer. The V call is TRBV9, the J call TRBJ2-5, with TRBD2 matching over 7 bases. The material sequenced was CD4+ or CD8+ T cells sorted from blood, taken in a trial of the OX40 agonist ivuxolimab. CDR3 in DNA: TGTGCCAGCAGCGTAGCTAGCGGCCAAGAGACCCAGTACTTC. Amino acid sequence: CASSVASGQETQYF.